Included here is one T cell receptor (beta chain) sequence, with context. Its specificity is not known. These data originate in a study of CD8 T cells in ankylosing spondylitis. General study findings and limits: The clones that were linked to disease were reported to be significantly enriched in matched synovial fluid samples from ankylosing spondylitis patients. Disease-linked clones were CD8+ and relatively rare in peripheral blood. Some motif variants were previously reported in reactive arthritis synovial fluid and blood.

V lost 5 bases to trimming and J lost 3 bases, with 14 bases between them. The CDR3 has 14 residues. Quantitative barcoded 5'-RACE was used to prepare TCR beta libraries. TCRdb reprocessed the 5' RACE reads with MiXCR, giving one entry per CDR3 protein. The sample yields a few hundred thousand distinct CDR3 sequences, 20% to 30% seen once. This TCR came from a male donor with ankylosing spondylitis or in good health (not recorded which). Sequenced sample: blood, either unsorted or a sorted T cell fraction (not recorded which). The chain combines TRBV12-3 or TRBV12-4 with TRBJ2-7; either TRBD1 or TRBD2 may fit D (5 bases each). The CDR3 spells CASSPSRDVYEQYF. The CDR3, as DNA: TGTGCCAGCAGTCCGTCCCGGGACGTCTACGAGCAGTACTTC.